The subject of this entry is one TCR beta chain. V was trimmed by 3 bases and J by 8 bases, leaving 16 bases between them. Germline V CDR1 and CDR2: MNHNS, SASEGT. The CDR3 is made up of 15 amino acids. Assay used: immunoSEQ multiplex PCR; TCRdb lists only in-frame clones, some missing. The table shows about 130,000 clones, with around 80% occurring only once. The sample is drawn from a study of blood T cell repertoires in COVID-19. The V and J genes are TRBV6-1 and TRBJ1-4; possibly TRBD1 for D (6 bases). This sequence originates from a woman aged 55 to 70 with acute or convalescent COVID-19. Sequences were obtained from peripheral blood. The CDR3 DNA reads TGTGCCAGCAGTGACCCGACCCAGGGGTACGAAAAACTGTTTTTT. It yields the protein CASSDPTQGYEKLFF.